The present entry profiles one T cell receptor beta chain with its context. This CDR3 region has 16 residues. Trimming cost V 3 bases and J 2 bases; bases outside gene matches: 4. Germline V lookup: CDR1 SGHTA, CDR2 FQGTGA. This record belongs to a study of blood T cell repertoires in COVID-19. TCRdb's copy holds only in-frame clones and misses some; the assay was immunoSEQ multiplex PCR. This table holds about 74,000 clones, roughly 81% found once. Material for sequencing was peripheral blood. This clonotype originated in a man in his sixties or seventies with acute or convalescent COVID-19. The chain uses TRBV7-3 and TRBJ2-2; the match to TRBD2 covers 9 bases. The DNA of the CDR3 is TGTGCCAGCAGCTTCACCGGGACTAGCAACACCGGGGAGCTGTTTTTT. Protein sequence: CASSFTGTSNTGELFF.